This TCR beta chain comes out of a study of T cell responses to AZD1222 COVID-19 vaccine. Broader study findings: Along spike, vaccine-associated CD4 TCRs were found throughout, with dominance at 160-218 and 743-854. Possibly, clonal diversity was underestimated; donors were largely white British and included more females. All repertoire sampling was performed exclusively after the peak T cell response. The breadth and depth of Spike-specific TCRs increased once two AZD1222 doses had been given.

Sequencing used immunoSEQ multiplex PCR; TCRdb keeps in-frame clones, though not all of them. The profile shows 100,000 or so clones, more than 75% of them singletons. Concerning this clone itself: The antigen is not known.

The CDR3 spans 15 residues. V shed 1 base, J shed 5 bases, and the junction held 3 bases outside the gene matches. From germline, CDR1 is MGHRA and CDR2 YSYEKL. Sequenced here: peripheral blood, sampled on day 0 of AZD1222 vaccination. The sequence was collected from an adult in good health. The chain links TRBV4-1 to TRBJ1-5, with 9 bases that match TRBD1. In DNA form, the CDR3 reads TGCGCCAGCAGCCAAGTGGACAGGGGCCATCAGCCCCAGCATTTT. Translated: CASSQVDRGHQPQHF.